This T cell receptor (beta chain) came from a study of T cells after yellow fever vaccination. At the level of the study: When fractions had low cell numbers, they were prepared with SMART-Seq v4 Ultra Low Input.

Overall study findings and caveats: By day 5 rather than day 15, the secondary response had peaked, though it was weaker.

The CDR3 loop spans 13 amino acids. Germline trimming cut 3 bases from V and 0 bases from J; bases unmatched to any gene: 2. Looked up from germline, CDR1 is DFQATT and CDR2 is SNEGSKA (reference sequence). Each CDR3 protein is one row after TCRdb ran MiXCR on the 5' RACE reads. The table lists approximately 32,000 distinct CDR3 sequences, 6.6% of them singletons, with roughly 22% in the top ten. There are many counts of this clonotype. The sequencing here drew on PBMCs, either bulk or a sorted T-cell subset (CD4+, CD8+, memory, or dextramer-sorted; not recorded which), taken on the day of the first yellow fever vaccination. The chain is built from TRBV20-1 and TRBJ2-7; the match to TRBD2 covers 7 bases. The receptor's source is a man aged 18 to 29 who received the YFV17D yellow fever vaccine. CDR3: CSASGGNSYEQYF. CDR3 nucleotides: TGCAGTGCTAGCGGGGGGAACTCCTACGAGCAGTACTTC.